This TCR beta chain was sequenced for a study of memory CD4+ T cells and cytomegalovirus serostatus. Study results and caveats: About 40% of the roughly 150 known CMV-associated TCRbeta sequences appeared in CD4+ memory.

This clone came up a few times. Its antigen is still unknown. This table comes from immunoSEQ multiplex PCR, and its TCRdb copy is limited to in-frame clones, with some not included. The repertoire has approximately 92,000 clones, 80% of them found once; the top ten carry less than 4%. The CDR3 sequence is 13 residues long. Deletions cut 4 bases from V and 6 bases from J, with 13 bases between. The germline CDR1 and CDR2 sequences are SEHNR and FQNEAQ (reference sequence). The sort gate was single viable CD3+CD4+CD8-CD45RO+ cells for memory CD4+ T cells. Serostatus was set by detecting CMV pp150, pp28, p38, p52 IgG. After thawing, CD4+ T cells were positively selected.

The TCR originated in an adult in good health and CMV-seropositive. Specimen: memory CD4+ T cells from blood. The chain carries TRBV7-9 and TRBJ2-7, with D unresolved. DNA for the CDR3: TGTGCCAGCAGCTGGGGAACAGTGGGCGAGCAGTACTTC. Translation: CASSWGTVGEQYF.